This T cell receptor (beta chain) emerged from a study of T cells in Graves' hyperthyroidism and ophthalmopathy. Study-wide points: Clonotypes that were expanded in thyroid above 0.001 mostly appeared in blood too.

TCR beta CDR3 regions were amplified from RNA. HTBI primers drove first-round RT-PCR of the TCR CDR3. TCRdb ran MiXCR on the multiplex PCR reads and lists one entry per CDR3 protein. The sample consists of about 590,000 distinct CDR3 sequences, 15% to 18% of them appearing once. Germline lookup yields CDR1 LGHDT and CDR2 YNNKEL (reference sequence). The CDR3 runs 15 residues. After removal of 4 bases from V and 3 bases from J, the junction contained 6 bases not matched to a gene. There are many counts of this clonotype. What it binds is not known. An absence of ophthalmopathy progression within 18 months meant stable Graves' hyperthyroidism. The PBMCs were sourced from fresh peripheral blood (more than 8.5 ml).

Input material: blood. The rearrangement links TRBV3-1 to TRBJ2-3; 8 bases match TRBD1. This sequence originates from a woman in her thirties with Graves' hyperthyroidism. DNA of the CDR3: TGTGCCAGCAGCCGAAGGACAGGGAGGACAGATACGCAGTATTTT. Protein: CASSRRTGRTDTQYF.